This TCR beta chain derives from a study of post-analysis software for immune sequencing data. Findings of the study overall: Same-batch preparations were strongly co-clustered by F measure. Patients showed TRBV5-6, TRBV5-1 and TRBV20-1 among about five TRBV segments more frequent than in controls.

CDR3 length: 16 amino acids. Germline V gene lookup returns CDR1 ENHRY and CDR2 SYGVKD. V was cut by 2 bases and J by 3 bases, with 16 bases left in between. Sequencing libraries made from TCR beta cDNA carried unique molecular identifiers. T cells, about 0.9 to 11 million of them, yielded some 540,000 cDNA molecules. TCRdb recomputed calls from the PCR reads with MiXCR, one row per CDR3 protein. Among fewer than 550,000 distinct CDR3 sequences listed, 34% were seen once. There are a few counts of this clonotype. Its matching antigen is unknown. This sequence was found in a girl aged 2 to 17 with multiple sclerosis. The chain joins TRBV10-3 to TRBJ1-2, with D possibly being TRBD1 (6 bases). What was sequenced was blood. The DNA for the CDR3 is TGTGCCATCAGTGAGAGGGGGGCGGCTTCATACTATGGCTACACCTTC. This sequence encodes CAISERGAASYYGYTF.